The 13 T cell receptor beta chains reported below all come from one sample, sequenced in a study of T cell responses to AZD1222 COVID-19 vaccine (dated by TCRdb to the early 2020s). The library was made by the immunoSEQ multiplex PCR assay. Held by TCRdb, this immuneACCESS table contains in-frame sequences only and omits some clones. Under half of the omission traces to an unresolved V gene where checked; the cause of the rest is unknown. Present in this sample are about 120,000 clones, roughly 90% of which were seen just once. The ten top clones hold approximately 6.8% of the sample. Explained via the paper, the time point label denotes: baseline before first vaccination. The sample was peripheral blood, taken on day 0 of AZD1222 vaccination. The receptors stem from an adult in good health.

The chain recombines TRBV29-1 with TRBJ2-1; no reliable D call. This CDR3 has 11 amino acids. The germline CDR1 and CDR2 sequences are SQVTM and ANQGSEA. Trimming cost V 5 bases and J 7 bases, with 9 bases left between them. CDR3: CSVRKTNEQFF. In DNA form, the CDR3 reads TGCAGCGTTCGAAAGACAAATGAGCAGTTCTTC.

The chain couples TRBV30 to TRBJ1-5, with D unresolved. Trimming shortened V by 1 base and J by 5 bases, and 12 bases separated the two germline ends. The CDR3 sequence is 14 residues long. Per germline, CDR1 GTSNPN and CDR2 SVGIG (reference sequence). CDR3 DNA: TGTGCCTGGAGTGGCCAGGAGTATTATCAGCCCCAGCATTTT. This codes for CAWSGQEYYQPQHF.

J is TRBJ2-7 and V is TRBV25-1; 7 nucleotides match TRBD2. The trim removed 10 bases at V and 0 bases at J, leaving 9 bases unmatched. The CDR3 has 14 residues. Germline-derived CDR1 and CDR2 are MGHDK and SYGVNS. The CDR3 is CATRLGGGSYEQYF. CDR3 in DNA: TGTGCCACCCGTTTAGGCGGGGGCTCCTACGAGCAGTACTTC.

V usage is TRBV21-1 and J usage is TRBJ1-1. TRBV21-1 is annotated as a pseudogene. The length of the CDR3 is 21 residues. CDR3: CASSKYSSDFASEIMNTEAFF. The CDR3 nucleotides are TGTGCCAGCAGCAAATATTCCTCGGATTTTGCATCAGAGATCATGAACACTGAAGCTTTCTTT.

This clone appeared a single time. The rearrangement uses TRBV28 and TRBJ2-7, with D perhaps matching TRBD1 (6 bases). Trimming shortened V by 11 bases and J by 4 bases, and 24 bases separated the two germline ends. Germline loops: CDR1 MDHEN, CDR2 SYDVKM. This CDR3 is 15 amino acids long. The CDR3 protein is CASHPHQTGRYEQYF. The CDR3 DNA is TGTGCCTCTCACCCTCACCAAACAGGGCGGTACGAGCAGTACTTC.

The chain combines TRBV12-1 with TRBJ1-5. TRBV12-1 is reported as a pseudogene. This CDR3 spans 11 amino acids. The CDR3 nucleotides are TGTGCCAGCAGCACCCTCTATCCCCAGCATTTT. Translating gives CASSTLYPQHF.

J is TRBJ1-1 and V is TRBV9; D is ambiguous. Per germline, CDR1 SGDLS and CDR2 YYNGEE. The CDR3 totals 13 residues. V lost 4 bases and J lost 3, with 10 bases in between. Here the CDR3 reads CASSKGGDTEAFF. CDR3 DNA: TGTGCCAGCAGCAAAGGAGGTGACACTGAAGCTTTCTTT.

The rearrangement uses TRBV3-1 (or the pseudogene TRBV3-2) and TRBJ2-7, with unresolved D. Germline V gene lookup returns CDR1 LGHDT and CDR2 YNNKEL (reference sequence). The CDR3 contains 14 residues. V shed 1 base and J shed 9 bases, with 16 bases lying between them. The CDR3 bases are TGTGCCAGCAGCCAAGGCATAGGCCAGGTCGCGCAGTACTTC. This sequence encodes CASSQGIGQVAQYF.

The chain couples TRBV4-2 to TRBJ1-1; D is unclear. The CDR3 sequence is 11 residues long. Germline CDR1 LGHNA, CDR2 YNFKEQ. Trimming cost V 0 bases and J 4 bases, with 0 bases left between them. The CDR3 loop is CASSQDTEAFF. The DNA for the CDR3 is TGTGCCAGCAGCCAAGACACTGAAGCTTTCTTT.

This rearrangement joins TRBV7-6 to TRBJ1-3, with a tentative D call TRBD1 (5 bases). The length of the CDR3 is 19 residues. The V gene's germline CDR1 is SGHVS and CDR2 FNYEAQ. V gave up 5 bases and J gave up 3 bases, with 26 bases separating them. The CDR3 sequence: CASSQFLSTDPSFGNTIYF. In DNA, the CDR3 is TGTGCCAGCAGCCAATTCCTTTCGACAGACCCTTCCTTTGGAAACACCATATATTTT.

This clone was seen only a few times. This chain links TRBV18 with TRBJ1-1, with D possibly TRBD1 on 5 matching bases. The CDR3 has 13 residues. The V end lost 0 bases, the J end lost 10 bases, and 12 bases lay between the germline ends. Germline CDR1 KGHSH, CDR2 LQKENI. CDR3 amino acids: CASSPPSRARAFF. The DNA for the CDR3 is TGTGCCAGCTCACCACCGAGCAGGGCGAGAGCTTTCTTT.

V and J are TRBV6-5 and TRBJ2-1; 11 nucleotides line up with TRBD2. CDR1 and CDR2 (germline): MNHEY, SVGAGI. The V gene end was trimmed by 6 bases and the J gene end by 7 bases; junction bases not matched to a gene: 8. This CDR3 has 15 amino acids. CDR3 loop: CASRGTSGGPNEQFF. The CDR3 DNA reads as TGTGCCAGCAGGGGAACTAGCGGGGGACCGAATGAGCAGTTCTTC.

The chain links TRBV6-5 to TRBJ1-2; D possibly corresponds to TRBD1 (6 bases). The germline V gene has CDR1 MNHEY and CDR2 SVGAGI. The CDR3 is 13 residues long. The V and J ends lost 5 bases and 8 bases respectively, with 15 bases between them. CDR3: CASSRQDLRGYTF. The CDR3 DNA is TGTGCCAGCAGTCGACAGGATCTAAGAGGCTACACCTTC.